One T cell receptor beta chain is described in this entry. Its cognate antigen is unknown. The junction departs from the called germline gene at one end, perhaps through a read error. CDR3 length equals 13 residues. Germline assignment: CDR1 SEHNR and CDR2 FQNEAQ (reference sequence). A mixed TRB-A/B primer pool amplified rearranged TRB by multiplex touch-down PCR. MiXCR was run by TCRdb on the multiplex PCR reads, yielding one entry per CDR3 protein. Among about 6,600 distinct CDR3 sequences listed, roughly 31% were seen once. These data originate in a study of T cell repertoires in aging, cancer and after chemotherapy. Findings of the study overall: Across the chemotherapy interval, each cancer cohort showed higher median generation probability, suggesting thymic rebound.

Amplification of TCR beta used genomic DNA extracted from peripheral blood. The sequencing sample was made of blood. The TCR originated in a human donor with a blood cancer. The donor label of this sample is uncertain. This chain joins TRBV7-9 and TRBJ2-2; the D is unclear. The CDR3, as DNA: TGTGCCGGCAGCTTAGAGCCTAACGCGGAGCTGTTTTTT. It encodes CAGSLEPNAELFF.